This TCR beta chain appears in the sequencing data of a study of CD8 T cells in Susac syndrome. The authors reverse transcribed 0.5 to 1 ug RNA with random hexamers. MiXCR, run by TCRdb on the immunoSEQ multiplex PCR reads, gives a single entry per CDR3 protein. The sample lists hundreds of thousands of distinct CDR3 sequences; about 96% were seen once. TEMRA cells were enriched by FACS, and CD4+ and CD8+ T cells were negatively isolated. V was shortened by 7 bases and J by 4 bases, with 18 bases between the two germline ends. This CDR3 region has 15 residues. Germline V gives CDR1 MGHRA, CDR2 YSYEKL.

This receptor was obtained from a human donor with Susac syndrome. Sequences were obtained from CD4+ T cells from PBMCs. The genes are TRBV4-1 and TRBJ2-3; either TRBD1 or TRBD2 may supply D (5 bases each). The CDR3 DNA is TGCGCCAGCAACGACGAGGGGCTTCTCGCAGATACGCAGTATTTT. Translated, it gives CASNDEGLLADTQYF.